This TCR beta chain originates from a study of T cell changes during pregnancy in multiple sclerosis. The table came from immunoSEQ multiplex PCR; TCRdb's copy has only in-frame clones and leaves some out. The data contain 72,000 or so clones, 93% of them seen just once; the ten biggest clones take up 2.5%. The CDR3 has 16 residues. Germline assignment: CDR1 GTSNPN and CDR2 SVGIG (reference sequence). The V gene end was trimmed by 0 bases and the J gene end by 1 base; junction bases not matched to a gene: 4. The chain couples TRBV30 to TRBJ1-3; TRBD1 agrees at 9 bases. The origin of this receptor is a female donor with multiple sclerosis, enrolled in a pregnancy study. The source material was peripheral blood, sampled in the second trimester of pregnancy. The CDR3 nucleotides read TGTGCCTGGAGTGTAAAGACAGGGGGATCTGGAAACACCATATATTTT. Translation: CAWSVKTGGSGNTIYF.